The source of this T cell receptor beta chain is a study of monozygotic twins with inflammatory bowel disease. TCRdb re-called the 5' RACE reads; one entry per CDR3 protein, DNA not given. Seen in this sample are about 380,000 distinct CDR3 sequences; the ten most common clones hold roughly 2.6%. This receptor was obtained from a human donor with ulcerative colitis or Crohn's disease, or a healthy co-twin of an affected twin (not recorded which). The material sequenced was blood.

This CDR3 reads CSAGAPGEQYF. The chain links TRBV29-1 to TRBJ2-7; the TCRdb call, TRBD1, lacks DNA for checking. CDR1 and CDR2 from the germline V gene are SQVTM and ANQGSEA. This CDR3 has 11 amino acids.